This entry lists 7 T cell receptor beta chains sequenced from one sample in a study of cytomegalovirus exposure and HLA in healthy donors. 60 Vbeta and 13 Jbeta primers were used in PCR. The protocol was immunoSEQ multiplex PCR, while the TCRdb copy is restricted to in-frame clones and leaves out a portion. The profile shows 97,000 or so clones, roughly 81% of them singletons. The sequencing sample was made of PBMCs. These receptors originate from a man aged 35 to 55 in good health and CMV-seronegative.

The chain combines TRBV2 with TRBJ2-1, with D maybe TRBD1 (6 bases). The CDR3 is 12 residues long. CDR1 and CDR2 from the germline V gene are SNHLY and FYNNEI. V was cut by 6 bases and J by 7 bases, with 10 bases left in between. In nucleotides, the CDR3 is TGTGCCAGCAGGGCACAGGGAAATGAGCAGTTCTTC. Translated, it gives CASRAQGNEQFF.

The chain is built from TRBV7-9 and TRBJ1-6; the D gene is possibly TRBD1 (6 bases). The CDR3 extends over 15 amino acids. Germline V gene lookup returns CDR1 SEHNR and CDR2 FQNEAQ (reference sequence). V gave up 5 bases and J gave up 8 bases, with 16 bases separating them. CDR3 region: CASSASGTTDSPLHF. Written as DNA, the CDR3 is TGTGCCAGCAGCGCTTCCGGGACAACCGATTCACCCCTCCACTTT.

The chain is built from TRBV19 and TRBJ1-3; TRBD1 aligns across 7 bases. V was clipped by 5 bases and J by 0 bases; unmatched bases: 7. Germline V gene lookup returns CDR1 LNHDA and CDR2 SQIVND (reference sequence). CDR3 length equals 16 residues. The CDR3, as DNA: TGTGCCAGTAGTTTTACGACAGGGAGCTCTGGAAACACCATATATTTT. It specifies CASSFTTGSSGNTIYF.

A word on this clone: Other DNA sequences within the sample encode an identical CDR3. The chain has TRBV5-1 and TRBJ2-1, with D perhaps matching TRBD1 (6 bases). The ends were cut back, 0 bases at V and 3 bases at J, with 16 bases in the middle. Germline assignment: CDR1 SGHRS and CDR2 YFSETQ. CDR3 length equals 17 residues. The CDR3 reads CASSLGLRTADYNEQFF. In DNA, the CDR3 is TGCGCCAGCAGCTTGGGATTAAGGACAGCTGACTACAATGAGCAGTTCTTC.

As DNA, the CDR3 is TGTGCCAGCACAGGGGGTTTTAGCACAGATACGCAGTATTTT. Amino acid sequence: CASTGGFSTDTQYF. The chain couples TRBV6-1 to TRBJ2-3, with 7 positions matching TRBD1. Germline V gene data show CDR1 as MNHNS and CDR2 as SASEGT. With V trimmed by 7 bases and J by 0 bases, 4 bases remained unmatched. This CDR3 has 14 amino acids.

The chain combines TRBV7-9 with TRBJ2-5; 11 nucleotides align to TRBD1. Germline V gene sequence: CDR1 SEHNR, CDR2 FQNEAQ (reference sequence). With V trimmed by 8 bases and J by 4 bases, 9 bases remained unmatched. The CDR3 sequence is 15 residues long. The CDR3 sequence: CASSGGTGGSETQYF. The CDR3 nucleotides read TGTGCCAGCTCGGGCGGGACAGGGGGTTCAGAGACCCAGTACTTC.

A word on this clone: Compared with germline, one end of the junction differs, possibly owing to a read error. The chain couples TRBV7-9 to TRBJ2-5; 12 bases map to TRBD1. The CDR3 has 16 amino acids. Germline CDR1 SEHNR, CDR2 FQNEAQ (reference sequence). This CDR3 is CSSSGDRGHGWETQYF. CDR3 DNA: TGTTCCAGCAGCGGGGACAGGGGGCATGGGTGGGAGACCCAGTACTTC. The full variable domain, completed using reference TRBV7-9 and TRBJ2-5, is DTGVSQNPRHKITKRGQNVTFRCDPISEHNRLYWYRQTLGQGPEFLTYFQNEAQLEKSRLLSDRFSAERPKGSFSTLEIQRTEQGDSAMYLCSSSGDRGHGWETQYFGPGTRLLVL.